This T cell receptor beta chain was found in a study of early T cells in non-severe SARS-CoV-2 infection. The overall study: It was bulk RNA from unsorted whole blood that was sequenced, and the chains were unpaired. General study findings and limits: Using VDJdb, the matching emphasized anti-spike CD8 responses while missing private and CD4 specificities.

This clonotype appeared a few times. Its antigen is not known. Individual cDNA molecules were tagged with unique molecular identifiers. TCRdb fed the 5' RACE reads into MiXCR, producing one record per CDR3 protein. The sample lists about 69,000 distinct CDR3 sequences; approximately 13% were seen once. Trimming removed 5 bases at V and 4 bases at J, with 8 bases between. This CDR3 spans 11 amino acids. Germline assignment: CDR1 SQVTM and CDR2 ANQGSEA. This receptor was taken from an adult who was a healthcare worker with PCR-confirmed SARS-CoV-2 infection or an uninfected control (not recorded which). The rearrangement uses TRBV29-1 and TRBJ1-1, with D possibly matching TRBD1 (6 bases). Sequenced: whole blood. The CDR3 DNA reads TGCAGCGTTCAGGGGAGCACTGAAGCTTTCTTT. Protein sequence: CSVQGSTEAFF.